The rows below give T cell receptor beta chains drawn from one sample of a study of blood T cell repertoires in COVID-19. Repertoires were generated with immunoSEQ multiplex PCR, while TCRdb's copy carries only in-frame clones and drops some. The data show 240,000 or so clones, approximately 83% seen once. Sequenced input: peripheral blood. The receptors shown here come from a woman under 40 who had recovered from COVID-19. Each CDR3 is given with its conserved first and last residue. The order of the fields is D gene, V gene, J gene, CDR3 DNA, CDR3 protein. A D gene is named only where the DNA matches it firmly.

D: -
V: TRBV2
J: TRBJ1-5
DNA: TGTGCCAGCAGTGAAGGCAGAGGAAGCCCCAATCAGCCCCAGCATTTT
CDR3: CASSEGRGSPNQPQHF

D: TRBD1
V: TRBV9
J: TRBJ2-1
DNA: TGTGCCAGCAGCGCCCATTCCCTACAGGGGACTGAGCAGTTCTTC
CDR3: CASSAHSLQGTEQFF

D: -
V: TRBV27
J: TRBJ1-1
DNA: TGTGCCAGCAGTTTGGGGGGGACTGGCGGCACTGAAGCTTTCTTT
CDR3: CASSLGGTGGTEAFF

D: TRBD2
V: TRBV7-2
J: TRBJ2-2
DNA: TGTGCCAGCACCAATAGGTGGCTGCCACGGGGGGGCGGCCACGGGGAGCTGTTTTTT
CDR3: CASTNRWLPRGGGHGELFF

D: TRBD1
V: TRBV7-2
J: TRBJ2-1
DNA: TGTGCCAGCAGCTCTAAAAGACAGGGGGAGGTTGATGAGCAGTTCTTC
CDR3: CASSSKRQGEVDEQFF

D: -
V: TRBV7-8
J: TRBJ2-1
DNA: TGTGCCAGCAGCTTGCCTAGCGACAATGAGCAGTTCTTC
CDR3: CASSLPSDNEQFF

D: TRBD1
V: TRBV12-5
J: TRBJ1-2
DNA: TGTGCTAGTGGTTTGACGACTTCCCCCAGGGGGCCTGATGGCTACACCTTC
CDR3: CASGLTTSPRGPDGYTF

D: TRBD2
V: TRBV27
J: TRBJ2-5
DNA: TGTGCCAGCAGTCTCCTAGCGGGGGGGCTGGAGACCCAGTACTTC
CDR3: CASSLLAGGLETQYF

D: TRBD2
V: TRBV7-8
J: TRBJ2-7
DNA: TGTGCCAGCAGCTTAACCACTAGCGGGCGATTTGGCGAGCAGTACTTC
CDR3: CASSLTTSGRFGEQYF

D: TRBD1
V: TRBV5-1
J: TRBJ2-6
DNA: TGCGCCAGCAGAAAAGGACAGGCACTCGGGGCCAACGTCCTGACTTTC
CDR3: CASRKGQALGANVLTF

D: -
V: TRBV21-1
J: TRBJ2-5
DNA: TGTGCCAGCAGCAAATTTCGGGGGGGCCTGGAGACCCAGTACTTC
CDR3: CASSKFRGGLETQYF